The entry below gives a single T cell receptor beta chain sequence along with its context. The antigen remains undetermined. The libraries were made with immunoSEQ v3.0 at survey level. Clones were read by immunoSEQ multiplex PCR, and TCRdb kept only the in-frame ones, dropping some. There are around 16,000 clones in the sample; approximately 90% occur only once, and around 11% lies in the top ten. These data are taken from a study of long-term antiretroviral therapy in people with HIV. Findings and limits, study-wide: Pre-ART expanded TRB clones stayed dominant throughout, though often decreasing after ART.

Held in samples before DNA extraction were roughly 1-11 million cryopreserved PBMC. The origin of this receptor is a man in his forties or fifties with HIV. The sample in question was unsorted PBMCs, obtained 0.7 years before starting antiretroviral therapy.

For the CDR3, the DNA is TGTGCAAGTCGCCCCACCCGTGGGAGCCCGAAAGGACAGGGAAGTCCTCTAGATGGAAACACCATATATTTT. It specifies CASRPTRGSPKGQGSPLDGNTIYF. This chain uses TRBV12-2 with TRBJ1-3; TRBD1 is taken as the D call from the table, unchecked against the DNA. TRBV12-2 is deemed a pseudogene. The CDR3 sequence is 24 residues long.